The 4 T cell receptor beta chains in this list originate from one sample, sequenced in a study of blood T cell repertoires in COVID-19. Sequencing was performed with immunoSEQ multiplex PCR; in TCRdb, only in-frame clones are kept and a portion is missing. Of 60,000 or so clones detected, roughly 79% appear once; the ten largest clones hold approximately 3%. Sequenced input: peripheral blood. The source is a man aged 60 to 75 with acute or convalescent COVID-19.

This clone was picked up one time. The rearrangement links TRBV30 to TRBJ1-2; 7 bases fit TRBD1. V shed 5 bases, J shed 1 base, and the junction held 7 bases outside the gene matches. Per germline, CDR1 GTSNPN and CDR2 SVGIG (reference sequence). The CDR3 loop spans 14 amino acids. This CDR3 is CAWGEQGSNYGYTF. In nucleotides, the CDR3 is TGTGCCTGGGGGGAACAGGGGAGTAACTATGGCTACACCTTC.

This sequence joins TRBV6-4 and TRBJ1-2, with D unresolved. The germline V and J ends were trimmed by 6 bases and 4 bases, with 15 bases remaining between them. The CDR3 has 14 residues. The germline gives CDR1 MRHNA, CDR2 SNTAGT. The CDR3 region has the DNA TGTGCCAGCAGCCCATCTATCTCCACCTATGGCTACACCTTC. It encodes CASSPSISTYGYTF.

The chain recombines TRBV5-4 with TRBJ2-1; TRBD2 agrees at 7 bases. Trimming took 4 bases from V and 0 from J; bases not matched to a gene: 4. Germline V gives CDR1 SGHNT, CDR2 YYREEE (reference sequence). The CDR3 extends over 15 amino acids. The CDR3, as DNA: TGTGCCAGCAGCCGGACTAGTCTCTCCTACAATGAGCAGTTCTTC. It encodes CASSRTSLSYNEQFF.

This clone was observed a handful of times. This rearrangement joins TRBV7-2 to TRBJ2-1; TRBD2 matches at 7 bases. Trimming took 1 base from V and 10 from J; bases not matched to a gene: 7. Germline assignment: CDR1 SGHTA and CDR2 FQGNSA. The length of the CDR3 is 14 residues. This CDR3 is CASSLGDYSGEQFF. For the CDR3, the DNA is TGTGCCAGCAGCTTAGGGGACTATTCAGGGGAGCAGTTCTTC.